This T cell receptor beta chain was captured by sequencing in a study of blood T cells in healthy people across ages. The CDR3 sequence is 19 residues long. Trimming left V 6 bases short and J 0 bases short, with 21 bases between. Germline values: CDR1 ENHRY, CDR2 SYGVKD. For every donor, a draw yielded about 10 milliliters of peripheral blood. Regarding this clonotype: What it binds is not known.

The authors ran a second PCR of about 7 to 12 cycles using a sample-barcoded 5' primer and a J-beta primer mix. The template-switch adaptor, which had 12 random nucleotides, put a tag on each cDNA molecule. TCRdb re-called the 5' RACE reads with MiXCR, one entry per CDR3 protein. The data contain approximately 780,000 distinct CDR3 sequences, roughly 25% of them singletons. Study-level findings and limits: Roughly linear age-related decline in beta diversity appeared, significant by age roughly 40.

Another study also made use of these data, one on T cells of mothers and their children.

The J gene is TRBJ2-6, the V gene TRBV10-3, with a weak D call TRBD1 (6 bases). This receptor was obtained from a boy aged 5 to 17 in good health. Sequencing input: blood. This CDR3 reads CAISPHEGVEDSGANVLTF. CDR3 DNA sequence: TGTGCCATCAGCCCTCATGAGGGGGTCGAAGACTCTGGGGCCAACGTCCTGACTTTC.